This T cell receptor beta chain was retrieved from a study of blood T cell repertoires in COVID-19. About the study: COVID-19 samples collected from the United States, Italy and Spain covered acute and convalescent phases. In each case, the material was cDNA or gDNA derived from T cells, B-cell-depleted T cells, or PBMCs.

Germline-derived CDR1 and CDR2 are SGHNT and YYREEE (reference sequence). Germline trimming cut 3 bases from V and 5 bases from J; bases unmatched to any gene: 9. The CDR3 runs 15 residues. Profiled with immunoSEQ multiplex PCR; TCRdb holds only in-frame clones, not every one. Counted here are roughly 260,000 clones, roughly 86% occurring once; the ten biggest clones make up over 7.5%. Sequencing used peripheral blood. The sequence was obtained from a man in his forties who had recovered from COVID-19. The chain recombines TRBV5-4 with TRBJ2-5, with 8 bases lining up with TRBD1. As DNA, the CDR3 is TGTGCCAGCAGCTCGGACGGACAGGGCGGCGAGACCCAGTACTTC. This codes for CASSSDGQGGETQYF. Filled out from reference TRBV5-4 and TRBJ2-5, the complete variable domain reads ETGVTQSPTHLIKTRGQQVTLRCSSQSGHNTVSWYQQALGQGPQFIFQYYREEENGRGNFPPRFSGLQFPNYSSELNVNALELDDSALYLCASSSDGQGGETQYFGPGTRLLVL.